The rows below give T cell receptor beta chains drawn from one sample of a study of Ad26.COV2.S vaccination and SARS-CoV-2 variants. TCRdb keeps only in-frame clones here, not all; method: immunoSEQ multiplex PCR. The sample gives about 350,000 clones, 85% of which show up once; 2.5% to 3.5% is in the top ten. The starting material was peripheral blood, obtained in a trial of Ad26.COV2.S vaccine versus placebo. The receptors stem from a person aged 18-65 years who received the Ad26.COV2.S COVID-19 vaccine or a placebo. Both conserved end residues are part of each CDR3. A D gene is named only where the DNA matches it firmly. Rows may omit the clone size; those that give it use once, few, many or a size class.

d_call,j_call,clone_size,v_call,cdr3_nt,cdr3_aa
TRBD1,TRBJ2-7,.,TRBV6-5,TGTGCCAGCAGTTATCTAGGGACAGGCGCCTACGAGCAGTACTTC,CASSYLGTGAYEQYF
.,TRBJ2-2,.,TRBV9,TGTGCCAGCAGCGTAGCCCCTTACACCGGGGAGCTGTTTTTT,CASSVAPYTGELFF
TRBD1,TRBJ2-5,.,TRBV2,TGTGCCAGCAGCGGACAGGGGCTTTATGTAGAGACCCAGTACTTC,CASSGQGLYVETQYF
TRBD2,TRBJ2-3,.,TRBV28,TGTGCCAGCAGTTTCAGAATGGCGGGAGGGCGGGGCACAGATACGCAGTATTTT,CASSFRMAGGRGTDTQYF
TRBD2,TRBJ2-2,few,TRBV5-5,TGTGCCAGCAGCTTGGCGCCCAGCGGGATAAGGTCCGGGGAGCTGTTTTTT,CASSLAPSGIRSGELFF
TRBD2,TRBJ2-3,.,TRBV10-1,TGCGCCAGCAACCCCGGGACTACCTACACAGATACGCAGTATTTT,CASNPGTTYTDTQYF
.,TRBJ1-1,.,TRBV2,TGTGCCAGCAGGTGGGACACGGGCCGAGAAGCTTTCTTT,CASRWDTGREAFF
.,TRBJ2-2,.,TRBV3-1/TRBV3-2,TGTGCCAGCAGCCAGTCGGGGAACACCGGGGAGCTGTTTTTT,CASSQSGNTGELFF
.,TRBJ2-7,once,TRBV21-1,TGTGCCAGCAGCGAGATGACCGGGGCAGGGAGTGAGGAGCAGTACTTC,CASSEMTGAGSEEQYF
TRBD1,TRBJ1-2,.,TRBV5-6,TGTGCCAGCAGACAATGGGACAGGGGACTGATAATAGATGGCTACACCTTC,CASRQWDRGLIIDGYTF
TRBD1,TRBJ1-6,.,TRBV19,TGTGCCAGTAGTATAGAAGGAGGACAGGGAAGGTCACCCCTCCACTTT,CASSIEGGQGRSPLHF
.,TRBJ2-7,.,TRBV4-1,TGCGCCAGCAGCAGGGGTACAGGGCTCTACGAGCAGTACTTC,CASSRGTGLYEQYF
TRBD2,TRBJ2-5,.,TRBV18,TGTGCCAGCTCACCAATGCGCGGACTAGCGAATCAAGAGACCCAGTACTTC,CASSPMRGLANQETQYF
TRBD1,TRBJ2-7,.,TRBV6-1,TGTGCCAGCAGTGAGTGGCCGGGACAGGGATTGTACGAGCAGTACTTC,CASSEWPGQGLYEQYF
.,TRBJ2-3,.,TRBV14,TGTGCCAGCAGCTCGCTAGAATTTCGAACAGATACGCAGTATTTT,CASSSLEFRTDTQYF
.,TRBJ2-7,.,TRBV9,TGTGCCAGCAGCGTAGGGGGCTCGGCCTACGAGCAGTACTTC,CASSVGGSAYEQYF
TRBD1,TRBJ2-2,.,TRBV9,TGTGCCAGCAGGAGACAGGGGGCTGGCGGGGAGCTGTTTTTT,CASRRQGAGGELFF
.,TRBJ2-1,.,TRBV9,TGTGCCAGCAGCGCCCCCCCCGGGGAGAATGAGCAGTTCTTC,CASSAPPGENEQFF
.,TRBJ2-2,.,TRBV10-3,TGTGCCATCGGTGGGCTCCTGAGGGAGCTGTTTTTT,CAIGGLLRELFF
TRBD1,TRBJ1-2,.,TRBV2,TGTGCCAGCAGGGGGGACAGATCAACTAACTATGGCTACACCTTC,CASRGDRSTNYGYTF
TRBD2,TRBJ2-1,once,TRBV15,TGTGCCACCAGCAGAAATGTGGGGGGGGCCTACAATGAGCAGTTCTTC,CATSRNVGGAYNEQFF
TRBD1,TRBJ1-2,.,TRBV27,TGTGCCAGCAGTTTAGGCAGGGGGGGACCTTTTTATGGCTACACCTTC,CASSLGRGGPFYGYTF